The 7 T cell receptor beta chains below were found in one sample sequenced in a study of PD-1 blockade in classical Hodgkin lymphoma. Clones were sequenced by immunoSEQ multiplex PCR, and TCRdb holds only the in-frame ones, with some missing. The table includes over 20,000 clones, 84% detected once. All patients experienced relapse after autologous stem cell transplantation, and brentuximab vedotin exposure was variable. With magnetic negative selection, CD4+ T cells were purified from PBMCs that had been thawed. The sample in question was CD4+ T cells from blood, obtained at baseline. These receptors all come from a human donor with classical Hodgkin lymphoma.

The gene calls are TRBV7-2 and TRBJ1-1; TRBD1 matches 7 bases. Germline trimming cut 4 bases from V and 1 base from J; bases unmatched to any gene: 3. Germline CDR1 reads SGHTA; CDR2 reads FQGNSA. The CDR3 extends over 14 amino acids. CDR3 residues: CASSYRTGNTEAFF. In DNA form, the CDR3 reads TGTGCCAGCAGCTACCGGACAGGGAACACTGAAGCTTTCTTT.

J is TRBJ2-4 and V is TRBV11-3; no firm D call. Trimming pared 3 bases from V and 1 base from J, leaving 7 bases between. This CDR3 spans 14 amino acids. Germline-derived CDR1 and CDR2 are SGHNT and YENEEA. CDR3 protein: CASSFGQAKNIQYF. For the CDR3, the DNA is TGTGCCAGCAGCTTCGGTCAGGCCAAAAACATTCAGTACTTC.

In this sample, this clone turned up once. A junction end diverges from the germline sequence, so it may reflect a read error. V and J are TRBV11-3 and TRBJ1-2; 7 bases are shared with TRBD1. The CDR3 runs 14 residues. Germline V gene data show CDR1 as SGHNT and CDR2 as YENEEA. The CDR3 nucleotides are TGTGCCAGCAGCTCTCGGACAGGCCAACAAATCCCCGTATTC. It yields the protein CASSSRTGQQIPVF.

V gene TRBV19 combines with J gene TRBJ1-2, with D maybe TRBD1 (6 bases). CDR1 and CDR2 from the germline V gene are LNHDA and SQIVND (reference sequence). V dropped 4 bases and J dropped 2 bases, with 14 bases sitting between them. There are 15 residues in the CDR3. CDR3: CASSRPGQVNYGYTF. The CDR3 DNA reads TGTGCCAGTAGTAGACCGGGACAAGTAAACTATGGCTACACCTTC.

The chain carries TRBV7-9 and TRBJ1-2; 8 nucleotides line up with TRBD1. The CDR3 contains 12 residues. The germline V gene has CDR1 SEHNR and CDR2 FQNEAQ (reference sequence). The junction had 5 bases not matched to a gene; V was cut back by 1 base and J by 13 bases. CDR3 sequence reads: CASSLDRGAGTF. CDR3 in DNA: TGTGCCAGCAGCTTAGACAGGGGGGCCGGCACCTTC.

This sequence joins TRBV7-9 and TRBJ1-1; D is undetermined. This CDR3 spans 14 amino acids. Germline CDR1 SEHNR, CDR2 FQNEAQ (reference sequence). V was pared by 5 bases and J by 0 bases, with 10 bases between. The CDR3 nucleotides read TGTGCCAGCAGCCTCCTTAGTATGAACACTGAAGCTTTCTTT. The encoded protein is CASSLLSMNTEAFF.

The chain recombines TRBV11-3 with TRBJ2-3, with D hard to call. The CDR3 sequence is 13 residues long. The germline CDR1 and CDR2 sequences are SGHNT and YENEEA. Between the trimmed V and J ends, which lost 3 bases and 0 bases, there was a span of 4 bases. This chain's CDR3 is CASSLPSTDTQYF. CDR3 DNA: TGTGCCAGCAGCTTGCCTAGCACAGATACGCAGTATTTT. Using reference TRBV11-3 and TRBJ2-3 for the parts outside the CDR3, the full variable domain is EAGVVQSPRYKIIEKKQPVAFWCNPISGHNTLYWYLQNLGQGPELLIRYENEEAVDDSQLPKDRFSAERLKGVDSTLKIQPAELGDSAVYLCASSLPSTDTQYFGPGTRLTVL.